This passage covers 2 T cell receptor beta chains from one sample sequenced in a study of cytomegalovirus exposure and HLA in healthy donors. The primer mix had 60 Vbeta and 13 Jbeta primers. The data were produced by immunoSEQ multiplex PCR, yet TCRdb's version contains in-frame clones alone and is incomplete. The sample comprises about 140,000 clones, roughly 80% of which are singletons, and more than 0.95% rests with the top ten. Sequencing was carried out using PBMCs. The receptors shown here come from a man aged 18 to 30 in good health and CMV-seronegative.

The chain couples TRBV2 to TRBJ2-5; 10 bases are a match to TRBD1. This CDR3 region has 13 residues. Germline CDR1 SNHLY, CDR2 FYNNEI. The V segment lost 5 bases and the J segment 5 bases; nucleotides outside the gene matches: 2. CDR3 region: CASSRDRGETQYF. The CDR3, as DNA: TGTGCCAGCAGTCGGGACAGGGGTGAGACCCAGTACTTC. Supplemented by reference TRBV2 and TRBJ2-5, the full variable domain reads EPEVTQTPSHQVTQMGQEVILRCVPISNHLYFYWYRQILGQKVEFLVSFYNNEISEKSEIFDDQFSVERPDGSNFTLKIRSTKLEDSAMYFCASSRDRGETQYFGPGTRLLVL.

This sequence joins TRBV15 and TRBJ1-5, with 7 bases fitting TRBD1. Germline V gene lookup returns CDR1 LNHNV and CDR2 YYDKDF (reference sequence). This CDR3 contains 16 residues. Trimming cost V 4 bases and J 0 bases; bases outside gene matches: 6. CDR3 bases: TGTGCCACCAGCAACGACAGGGCTTATAGCAATCAGCCCCAGCATTTT. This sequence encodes CATSNDRAYSNQPQHF.